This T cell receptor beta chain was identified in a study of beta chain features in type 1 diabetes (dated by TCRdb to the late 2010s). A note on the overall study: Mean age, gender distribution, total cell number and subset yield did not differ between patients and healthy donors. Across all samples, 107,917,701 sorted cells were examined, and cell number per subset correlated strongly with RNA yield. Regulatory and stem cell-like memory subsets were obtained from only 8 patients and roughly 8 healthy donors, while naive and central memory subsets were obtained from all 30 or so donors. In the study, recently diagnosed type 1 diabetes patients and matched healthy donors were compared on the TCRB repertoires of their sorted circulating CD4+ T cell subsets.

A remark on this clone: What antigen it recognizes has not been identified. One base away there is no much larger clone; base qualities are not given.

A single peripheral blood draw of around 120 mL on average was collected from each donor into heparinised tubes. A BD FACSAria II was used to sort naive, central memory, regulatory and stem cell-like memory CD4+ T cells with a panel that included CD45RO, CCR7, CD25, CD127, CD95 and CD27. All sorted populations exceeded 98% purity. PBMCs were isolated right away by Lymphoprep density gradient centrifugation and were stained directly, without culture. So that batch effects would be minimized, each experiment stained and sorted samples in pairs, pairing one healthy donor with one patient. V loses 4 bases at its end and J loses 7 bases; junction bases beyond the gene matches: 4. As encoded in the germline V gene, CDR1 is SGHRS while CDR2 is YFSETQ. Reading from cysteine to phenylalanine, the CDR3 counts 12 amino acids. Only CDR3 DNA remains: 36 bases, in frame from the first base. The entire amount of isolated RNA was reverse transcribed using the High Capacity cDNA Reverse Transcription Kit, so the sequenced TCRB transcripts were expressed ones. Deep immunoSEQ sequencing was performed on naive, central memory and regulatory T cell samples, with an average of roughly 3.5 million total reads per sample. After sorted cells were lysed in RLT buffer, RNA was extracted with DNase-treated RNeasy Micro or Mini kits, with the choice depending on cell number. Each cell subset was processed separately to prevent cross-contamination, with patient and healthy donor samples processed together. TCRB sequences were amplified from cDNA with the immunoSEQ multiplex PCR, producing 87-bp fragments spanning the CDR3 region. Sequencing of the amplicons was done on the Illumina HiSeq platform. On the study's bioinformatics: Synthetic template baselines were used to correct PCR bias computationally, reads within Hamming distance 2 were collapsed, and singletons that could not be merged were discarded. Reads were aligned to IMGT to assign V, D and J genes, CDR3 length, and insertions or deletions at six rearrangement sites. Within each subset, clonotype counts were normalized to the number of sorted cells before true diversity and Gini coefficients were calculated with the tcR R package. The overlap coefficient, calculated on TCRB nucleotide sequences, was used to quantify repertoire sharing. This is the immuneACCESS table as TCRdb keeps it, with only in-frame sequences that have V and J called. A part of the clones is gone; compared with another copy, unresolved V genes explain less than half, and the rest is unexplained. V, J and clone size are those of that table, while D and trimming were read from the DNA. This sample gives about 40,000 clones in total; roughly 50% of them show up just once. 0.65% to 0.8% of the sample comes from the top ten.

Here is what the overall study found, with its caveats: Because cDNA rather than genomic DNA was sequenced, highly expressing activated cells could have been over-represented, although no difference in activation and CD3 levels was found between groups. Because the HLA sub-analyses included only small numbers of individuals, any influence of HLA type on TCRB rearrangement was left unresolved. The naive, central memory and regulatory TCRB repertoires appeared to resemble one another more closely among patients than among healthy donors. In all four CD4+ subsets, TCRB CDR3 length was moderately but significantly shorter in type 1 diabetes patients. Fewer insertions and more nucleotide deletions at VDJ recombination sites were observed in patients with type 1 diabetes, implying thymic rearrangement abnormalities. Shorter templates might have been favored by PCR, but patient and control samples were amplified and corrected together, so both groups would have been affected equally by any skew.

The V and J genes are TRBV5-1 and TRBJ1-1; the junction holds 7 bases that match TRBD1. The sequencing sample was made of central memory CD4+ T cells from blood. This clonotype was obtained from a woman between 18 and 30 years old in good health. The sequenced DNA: TGCGCCAGCAGCCTGCGACAGGGTGAAGCTTTCTTT. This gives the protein CASSLRQGEAFF.